This entry concerns a single T cell receptor beta chain. The target antigen is unknown. The sample comes from a study of vaccination effects on CD4 cells after COVID-19. Ahead of sequencing, the ViraFEST assay grew antigen-specific CD4+ T cells using viral peptide pools. Culture proceeded for 10 days, and CD4+ T cells were then isolated. Wells containing two million PBMC each were cultured with 10 IU/ml IL-2 and approximately 10 ug/ml peptides. Generated by immunoSEQ multiplex PCR, the TCRdb table keeps only in-frame clones and is missing some. The top ten hold roughly 2.4% of the sample, which has tens of thousands of clones, roughly 79% seen once. Germline V lookup: CDR1 KGHDR, CDR2 SFDVKD. Trimming took off 3 bases at V and 2 bases at J, with 11 bases between the two ends. The CDR3 runs to 15 residues.

The receptor's source is a human donor who received a COVID-19 vaccine. The chain uses TRBV24-1 and TRBJ2-3; a weak D match, TRBD1 (6 bases). Sequenced material: CD4+ T cells from PBMCs cultured with HCoV-229E spike peptides, taken before COVID-19 vaccination. This CDR3 reads CATSDPRTATDTQYF. The CDR3 coding sequence is TGTGCCACCAGTGATCCTCGGACAGCCACAGATACGCAGTATTTT.